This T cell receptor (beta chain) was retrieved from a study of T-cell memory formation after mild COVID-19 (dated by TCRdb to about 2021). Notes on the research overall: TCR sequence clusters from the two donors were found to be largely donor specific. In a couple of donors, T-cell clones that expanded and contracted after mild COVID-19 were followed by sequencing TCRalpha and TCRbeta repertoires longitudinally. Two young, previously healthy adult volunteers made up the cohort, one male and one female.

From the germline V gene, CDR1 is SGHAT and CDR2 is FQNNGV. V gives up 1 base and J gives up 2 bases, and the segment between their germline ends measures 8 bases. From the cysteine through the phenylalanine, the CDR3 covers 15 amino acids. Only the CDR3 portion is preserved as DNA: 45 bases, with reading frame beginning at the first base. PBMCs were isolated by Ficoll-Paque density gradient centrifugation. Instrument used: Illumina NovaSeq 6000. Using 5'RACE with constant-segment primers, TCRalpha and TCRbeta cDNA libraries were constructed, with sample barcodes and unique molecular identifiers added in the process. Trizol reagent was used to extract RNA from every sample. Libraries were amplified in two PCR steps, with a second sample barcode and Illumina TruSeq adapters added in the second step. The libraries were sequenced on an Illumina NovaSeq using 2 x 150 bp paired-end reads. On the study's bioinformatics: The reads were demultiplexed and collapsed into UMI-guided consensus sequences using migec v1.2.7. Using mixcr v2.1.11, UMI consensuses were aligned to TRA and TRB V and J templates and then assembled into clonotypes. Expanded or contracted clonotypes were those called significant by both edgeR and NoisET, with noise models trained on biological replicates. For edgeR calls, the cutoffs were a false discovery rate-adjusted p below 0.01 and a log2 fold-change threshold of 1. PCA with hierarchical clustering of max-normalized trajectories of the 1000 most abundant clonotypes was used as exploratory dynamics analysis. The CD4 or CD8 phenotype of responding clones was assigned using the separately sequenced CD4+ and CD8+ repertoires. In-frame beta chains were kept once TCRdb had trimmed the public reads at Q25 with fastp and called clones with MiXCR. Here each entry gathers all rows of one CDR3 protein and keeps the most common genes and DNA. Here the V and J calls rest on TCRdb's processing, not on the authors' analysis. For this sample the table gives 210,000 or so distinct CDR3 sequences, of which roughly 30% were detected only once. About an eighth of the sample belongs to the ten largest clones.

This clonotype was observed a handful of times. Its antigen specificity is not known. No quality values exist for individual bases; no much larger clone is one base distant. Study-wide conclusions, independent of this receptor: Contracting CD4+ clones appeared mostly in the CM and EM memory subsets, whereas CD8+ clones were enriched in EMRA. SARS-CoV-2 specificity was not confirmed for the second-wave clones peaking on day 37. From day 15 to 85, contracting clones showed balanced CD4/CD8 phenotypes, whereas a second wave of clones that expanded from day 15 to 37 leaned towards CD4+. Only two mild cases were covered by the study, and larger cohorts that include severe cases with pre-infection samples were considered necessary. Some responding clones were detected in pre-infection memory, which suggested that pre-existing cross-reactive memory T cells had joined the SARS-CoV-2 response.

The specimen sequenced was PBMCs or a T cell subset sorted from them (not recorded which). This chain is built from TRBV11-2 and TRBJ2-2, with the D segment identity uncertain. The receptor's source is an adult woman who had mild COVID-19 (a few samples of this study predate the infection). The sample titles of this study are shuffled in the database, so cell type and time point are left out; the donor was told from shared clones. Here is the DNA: TGTGCCAGCAGCTTAGGAATCACCAACACCGGGGAGCTGTTTTTT. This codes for CASSLGITNTGELFF.